This note documents a single T cell receptor beta chain sequence. Antigen: not known. These data belong to a study of identical twins. General study results and limits: Out-of-frame alpha sequences common to twins were enriched for low generation probability. Out-of-frame TCR alpha sharing observed in monozygotic twins exceeded model estimates.

CDR1 and CDR2 from the germline V gene are SNHLY and FYNNEI. V lost 7 bases, J lost 2 bases, and 6 bases stayed unmatched. CDR3 length: 14 amino acids. Template switching (which added a universal primer site) was used, and cDNA carried unique molecular identifiers. MiXCR, run by TCRdb on the 5' RACE reads, gives a single entry per CDR3 protein. Of hundreds of thousands of distinct CDR3 sequences listed, more than 9% are singletons. Healthy Caucasians provided all donations. This sample was also put to use in a study of yellow fever vaccine responses in identical twins.

This receptor was identified in a woman younger than 30 in good health. The gene calls are TRBV2 and TRBJ2-7; 9 bases match TRBD1. The specimen sequenced was CD8+ T cells sorted from blood. The CDR3 DNA sequence: TGTGCCAGCATGGGTGGGACAGGGACCTACGAGCAGTACTTC. This gives the protein CASMGGTGTYEQYF.